The 5 T cell receptor beta chains below all came from one sample that was sequenced in a study of blood T cells in healthy people across ages. A second 7 to 11 cycle PCR used barcoded and J-beta primers. TCRdb reanalysed the 5' RACE reads using MiXCR and keeps one entry per CDR3 protein. This table has over 1,300,000 distinct CDR3 sequences, approximately 59% appearing once. Sequencing input: blood. All receptors come from a man between 18 and 29 years old in good health.

The chain has TRBV5-1 and TRBJ2-1, with 8 bases matching TRBD2. The CDR3 is 15 residues long. J was trimmed by 2 bases and V by 4 bases; bases with no gene match: 5. CDR1 is SGHRS, CDR2 YFSETQ, per germline. DNA of the CDR3: TGCGCCAGCAGCGGCGGGGGGATAACCTACAATGAGCAGTTCTTC. Translating gives CASSGGGITYNEQFF.

J is TRBJ2-4 and V is TRBV25-1; D not certain. This CDR3 contains 15 residues. V dropped 5 bases and J dropped 6 bases, with 17 bases sitting between them. Germline lookup yields CDR1 MGHDK and CDR2 SYGVNS. The DNA for the CDR3 is TGTGCCAGCAGTTCAAATAAGGGTTACGGAAACATTCAGTACTTC. As protein: CASSSNKGYGNIQYF.

The V gene is TRBV7-9, the J gene TRBJ2-3, with 8 bases aligning to TRBD2. The V and J ends lost 5 bases and 6 bases, in that order; junction bases with no gene match: 19. Germline assignment: CDR1 SEHNR and CDR2 FQNEAQ (reference sequence). The CDR3 spans 18 residues. CDR3 DNA sequence: TGTGCCAGCAGCCCCCGGCCCGGGACTAGTGAGGGTCGGGATACGCAGTATTTT. This codes for CASSPRPGTSEGRDTQYF.

This clonotype was detected only a few times. The chain employs TRBV15 and TRBJ2-7; 9 bases align to TRBD1. CDR3 length equals 16 residues. Germline trimming cut 1 base from V and 1 base from J; bases unmatched to any gene: 5. Looked up from germline, CDR1 is LNHNV and CDR2 is YYDKDF (reference sequence). The CDR3: CATSRGPGTGSYEQYF. The CDR3, as DNA: TGTGCCACCAGCAGAGGCCCCGGGACAGGGTCCTACGAGCAGTACTTC.

This clonotype was observed a few times. This rearrangement joins TRBV7-2 to TRBJ1-1; 7 nucleotides agree with TRBD1. In germline, CDR1 is SGHTA, CDR2 FQGNSA. This CDR3 region has 15 residues. Trimming at V came to 3 bases and at J to 2 bases, leaving 6 bases not matched to a gene. CDR3 bases: TGTGCCAGCAGCTTTGACAGGGCTCTAAACACTGAAGCTTTCTTT. Residues: CASSFDRALNTEAFF.